The present T cell receptor beta chain was sequenced within a study of blood T cell repertoires in COVID-19. On the study more broadly: Sources were T cells, B-cell-depleted T cells, or PBMCs; the material itself was cDNA or gDNA.

Germline CDR1 KGHSH, CDR2 LQKENI. The germline V and J ends were trimmed by 2 bases and 8 bases, with 12 bases remaining between them. This CDR3 region has 13 residues. Assay used: immunoSEQ multiplex PCR; TCRdb lists only in-frame clones, some missing. Seen here are about 160,000 clones, more than 75% observed once, and the top ten hold 6.6%. The gene calls are TRBV18 and TRBJ1-2, with D perhaps TRBD1 (6 bases). Sequencing was carried out using PBMCs or T cells enriched from blood (not recorded which). The sequence derives from a woman between 50 and 59 years old who had recovered from COVID-19. This chain's CDR3 is CASSPGTNSGYTF. The CDR3 bases are TGTGCCAGCTCACCAGGGACAAATTCCGGCTACACCTTC.